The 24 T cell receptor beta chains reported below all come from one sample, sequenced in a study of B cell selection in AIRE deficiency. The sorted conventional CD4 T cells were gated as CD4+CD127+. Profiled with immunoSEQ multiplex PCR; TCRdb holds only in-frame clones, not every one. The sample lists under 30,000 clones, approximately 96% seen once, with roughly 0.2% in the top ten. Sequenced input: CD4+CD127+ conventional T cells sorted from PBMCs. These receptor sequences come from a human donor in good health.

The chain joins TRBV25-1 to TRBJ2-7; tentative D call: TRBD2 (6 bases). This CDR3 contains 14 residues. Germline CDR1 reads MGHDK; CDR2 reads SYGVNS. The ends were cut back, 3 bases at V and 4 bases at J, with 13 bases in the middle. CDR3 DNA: TGTGCCAGCAGTGACTGGGGGAGCGGGTACGAGCAGTACTTC. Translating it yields CASSDWGSGYEQYF.

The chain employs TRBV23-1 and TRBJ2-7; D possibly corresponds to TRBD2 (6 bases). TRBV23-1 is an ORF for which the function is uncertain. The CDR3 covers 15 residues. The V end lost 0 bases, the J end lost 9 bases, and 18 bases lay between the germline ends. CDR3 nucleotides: TGCGCCAGCAGTCAATCACCAGCGGGCAAATCGGGGCAGTACTTC. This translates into CASSQSPAGKSGQYF.

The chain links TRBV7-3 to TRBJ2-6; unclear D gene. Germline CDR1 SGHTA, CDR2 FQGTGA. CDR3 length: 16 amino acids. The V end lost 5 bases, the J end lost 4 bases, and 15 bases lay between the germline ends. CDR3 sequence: CASSLHGVTGANVLTF. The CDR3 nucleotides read TGTGCCAGCAGCCTCCATGGGGTGACCGGGGCCAACGTCCTGACTTTC.

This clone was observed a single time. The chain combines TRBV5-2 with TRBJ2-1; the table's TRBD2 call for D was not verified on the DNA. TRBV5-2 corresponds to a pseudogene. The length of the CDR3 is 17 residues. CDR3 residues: CASSQESPPAGRNEQFF. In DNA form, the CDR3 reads TGTGCCAGCAGCCAAGAGTCCCCCCCAGCGGGGAGGAATGAGCAGTTCTTC.

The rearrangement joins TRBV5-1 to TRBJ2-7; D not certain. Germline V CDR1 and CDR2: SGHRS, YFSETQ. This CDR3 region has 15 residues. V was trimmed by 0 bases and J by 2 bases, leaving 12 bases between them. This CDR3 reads CASSLGPTNPYEQYF. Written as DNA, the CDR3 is TGCGCCAGCAGCTTGGGGCCTACCAACCCCTACGAGCAGTACTTC.

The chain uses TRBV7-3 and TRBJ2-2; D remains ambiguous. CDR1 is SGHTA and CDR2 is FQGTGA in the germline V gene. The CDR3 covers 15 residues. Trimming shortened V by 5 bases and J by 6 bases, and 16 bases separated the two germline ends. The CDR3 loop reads CASSRWGGVPGELFF. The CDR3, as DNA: TGTGCCAGCAGCCGGTGGGGTGGGGTCCCCGGGGAGCTGTTTTTT.

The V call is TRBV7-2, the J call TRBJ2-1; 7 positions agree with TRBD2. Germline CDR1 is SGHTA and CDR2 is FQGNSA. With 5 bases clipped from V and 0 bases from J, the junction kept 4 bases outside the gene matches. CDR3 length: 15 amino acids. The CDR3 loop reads CASSASGGSYNEQFF. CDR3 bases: TGTGCCAGCAGCGCCTCGGGGGGCTCCTACAATGAGCAGTTCTTC.

CDR3 amino acids: CASCLRGQKETQYF. In DNA form, the CDR3 reads TGCGCCAGCTGCCTGAGGGGACAGAAGGAGACCCAGTACTTC. V is TRBV5-1 and J is TRBJ2-5; the match to TRBD1 covers 7 bases. V was pared by 7 bases and J by 5 bases, with 11 bases of the junction left unmatched. This CDR3 has 14 amino acids. CDR1 and CDR2 (germline): SGHRS, YFSETQ.

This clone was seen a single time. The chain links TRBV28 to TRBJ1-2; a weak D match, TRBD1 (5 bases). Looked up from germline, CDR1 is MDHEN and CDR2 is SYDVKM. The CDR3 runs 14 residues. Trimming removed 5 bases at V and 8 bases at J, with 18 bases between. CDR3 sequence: CASSDPTGVGGYTF. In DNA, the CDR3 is TGTGCCAGCAGTGATCCTACGGGGGTAGGCGGCTACACCTTC.

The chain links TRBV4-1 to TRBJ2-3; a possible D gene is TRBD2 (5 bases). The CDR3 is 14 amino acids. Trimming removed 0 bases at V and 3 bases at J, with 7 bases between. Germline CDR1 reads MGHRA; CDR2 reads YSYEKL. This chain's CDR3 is CASSQDRGTDTQYF. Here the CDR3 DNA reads TGCGCCAGCAGCCAAGATCGGGGAACAGATACGCAGTATTTT.

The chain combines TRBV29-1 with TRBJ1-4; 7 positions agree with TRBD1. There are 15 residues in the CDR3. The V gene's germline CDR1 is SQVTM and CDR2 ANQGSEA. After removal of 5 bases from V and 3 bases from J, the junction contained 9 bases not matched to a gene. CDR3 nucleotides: TGCAGCGTTAAGACCAACAGGGGATCTAATGAAAAACTGTTTTTT. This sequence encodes CSVKTNRGSNEKLFF.

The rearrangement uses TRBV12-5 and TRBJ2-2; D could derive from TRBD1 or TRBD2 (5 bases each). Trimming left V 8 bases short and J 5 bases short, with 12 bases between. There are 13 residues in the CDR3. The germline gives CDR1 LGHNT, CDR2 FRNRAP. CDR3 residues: CASRGADTGELFF. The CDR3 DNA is TGTGCTAGTAGAGGGGCCGATACCGGGGAGCTGTTTTTT.

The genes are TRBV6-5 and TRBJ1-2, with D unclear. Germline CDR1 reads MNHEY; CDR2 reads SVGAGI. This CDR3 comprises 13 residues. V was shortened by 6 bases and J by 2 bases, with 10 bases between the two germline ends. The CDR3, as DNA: TGTGCCAGCAGCCAGGACGGGAACTATGGCTACACCTTC. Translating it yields CASSQDGNYGYTF.

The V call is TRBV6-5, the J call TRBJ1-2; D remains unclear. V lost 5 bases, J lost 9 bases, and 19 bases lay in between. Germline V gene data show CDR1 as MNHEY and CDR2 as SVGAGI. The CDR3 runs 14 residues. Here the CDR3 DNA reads TGTGCCAGCAGTCCCGGCGGCAGCGTCCATCGCTACACCTTC. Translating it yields CASSPGGSVHRYTF.

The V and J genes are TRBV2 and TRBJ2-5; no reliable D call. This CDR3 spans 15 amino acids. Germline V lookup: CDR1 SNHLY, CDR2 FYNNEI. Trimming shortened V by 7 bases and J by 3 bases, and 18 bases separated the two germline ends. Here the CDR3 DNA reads TGTGCCAGCAATGAGCGCGAAGGAATCAAAGAGACCCAGTACTTC. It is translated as CASNEREGIKETQYF.

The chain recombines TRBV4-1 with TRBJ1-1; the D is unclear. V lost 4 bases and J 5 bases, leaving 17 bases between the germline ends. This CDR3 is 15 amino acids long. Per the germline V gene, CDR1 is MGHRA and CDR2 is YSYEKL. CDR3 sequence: CASSPFVPSGTEAFF. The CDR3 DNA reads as TGCGCCAGCAGCCCGTTCGTCCCGAGTGGAACTGAAGCTTTCTTT.

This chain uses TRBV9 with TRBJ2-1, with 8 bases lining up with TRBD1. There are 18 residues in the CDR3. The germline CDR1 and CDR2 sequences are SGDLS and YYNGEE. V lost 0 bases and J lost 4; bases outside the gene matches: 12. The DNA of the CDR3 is TGTGCCAGCAGCGTAGGGCTGGACAGGGATATTCTATACAATGAGCAGTTCTTC. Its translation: CASSVGLDRDILYNEQFF.

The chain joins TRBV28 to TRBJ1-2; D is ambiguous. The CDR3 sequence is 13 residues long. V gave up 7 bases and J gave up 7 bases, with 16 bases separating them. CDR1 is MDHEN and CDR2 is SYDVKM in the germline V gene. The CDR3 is CASTSAPSFGYTF. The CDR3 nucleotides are TGTGCCAGCACCTCAGCCCCGTCCTTTGGCTACACCTTC.

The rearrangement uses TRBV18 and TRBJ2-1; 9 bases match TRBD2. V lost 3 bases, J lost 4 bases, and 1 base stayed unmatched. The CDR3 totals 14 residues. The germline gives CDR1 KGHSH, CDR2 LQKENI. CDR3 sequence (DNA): TGTGCCAGCTCACCGACTAGCGGTTACAATGAGCAGTTCTTC. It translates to CASSPTSGYNEQFF.

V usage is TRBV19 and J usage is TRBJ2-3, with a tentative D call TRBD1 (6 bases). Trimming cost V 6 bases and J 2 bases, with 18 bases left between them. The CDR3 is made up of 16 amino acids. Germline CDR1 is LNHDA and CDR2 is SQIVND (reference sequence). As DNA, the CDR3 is TGTGCCAGTAGCAAACGCGGACAGAAGATCACAGATACGCAGTATTTT. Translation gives CASSKRGQKITDTQYF.

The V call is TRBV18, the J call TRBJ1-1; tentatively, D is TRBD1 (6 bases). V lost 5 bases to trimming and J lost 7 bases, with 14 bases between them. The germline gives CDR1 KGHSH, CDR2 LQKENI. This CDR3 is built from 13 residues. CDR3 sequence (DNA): TGTGCCAGCTCAACTGGACAGTTAAATGAAGCTTTCTTT. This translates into CASSTGQLNEAFF.

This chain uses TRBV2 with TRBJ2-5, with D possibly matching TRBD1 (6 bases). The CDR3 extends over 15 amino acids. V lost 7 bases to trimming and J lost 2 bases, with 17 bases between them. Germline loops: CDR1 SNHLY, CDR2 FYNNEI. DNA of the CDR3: TGTGCCAGCACCGTACCCCTGGGGGCTCAAGAGACCCAGTACTTC. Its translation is CASTVPLGAQETQYF.

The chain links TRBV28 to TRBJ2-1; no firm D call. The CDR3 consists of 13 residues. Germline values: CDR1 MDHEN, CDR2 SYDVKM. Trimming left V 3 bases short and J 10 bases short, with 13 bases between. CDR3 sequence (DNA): TGTGCCAGCAGTTTGGGGTCGGAACACGAGCAGTTCTTC. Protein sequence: CASSLGSEHEQFF.

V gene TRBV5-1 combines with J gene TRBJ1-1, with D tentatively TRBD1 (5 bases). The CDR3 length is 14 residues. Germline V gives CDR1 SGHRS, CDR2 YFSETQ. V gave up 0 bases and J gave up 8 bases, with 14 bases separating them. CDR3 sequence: CASSLARGLEEAFF. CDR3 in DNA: TGCGCCAGCAGCTTGGCAAGGGGTTTAGAGGAAGCTTTCTTT.